This TCR beta chain was identified during a study of OX40 agonist ivuxolimab in advanced cancers. About the study: The treatment was a fully human IgG2 OX40 agonist, ivuxolimab. Of the participants, approximately 44% had some prior anti-PD-1, anti-PD-L1 or anti-CTLA-4 therapy, which was allowed.

The CDR3 covers 14 residues. Germline V gene sequence: CDR1 MGHRA, CDR2 YSYEKL. The V segment lost 2 bases and the J segment 6 bases; nucleotides outside the gene matches: 5. Generated by immunoSEQ multiplex PCR, the TCRdb table keeps only in-frame clones and is missing some. The table includes some 25,000 clones, over 70% detected once. The sample was CD4+ or CD8+ T cells sorted from blood, taken in a trial of the OX40 agonist ivuxolimab. The chain joins TRBV4-1 to TRBJ2-3, with TRBD1 matching 7 bases. The TCR originated in an adult with an advanced solid tumor such as melanoma, head and neck, liver or kidney cancer. The CDR3 sequence is CASSQTGVRDTQYF. The CDR3, as DNA: TGCGCCAGCAGCCAAACAGGGGTAAGGGATACGCAGTATTTT.